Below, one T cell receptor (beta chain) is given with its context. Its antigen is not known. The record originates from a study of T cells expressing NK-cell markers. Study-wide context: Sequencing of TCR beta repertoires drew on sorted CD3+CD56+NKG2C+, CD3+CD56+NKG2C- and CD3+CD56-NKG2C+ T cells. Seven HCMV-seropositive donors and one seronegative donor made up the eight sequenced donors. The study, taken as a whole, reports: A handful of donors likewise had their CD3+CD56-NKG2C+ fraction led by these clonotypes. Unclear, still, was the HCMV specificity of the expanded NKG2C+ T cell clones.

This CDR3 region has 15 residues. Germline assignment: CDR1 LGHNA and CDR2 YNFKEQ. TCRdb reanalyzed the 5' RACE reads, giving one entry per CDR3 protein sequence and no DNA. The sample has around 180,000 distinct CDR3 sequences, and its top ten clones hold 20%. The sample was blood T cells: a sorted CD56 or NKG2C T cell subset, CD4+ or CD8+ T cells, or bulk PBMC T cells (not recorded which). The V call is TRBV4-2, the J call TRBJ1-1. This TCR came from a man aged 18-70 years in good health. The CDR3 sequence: CASSQERESNTEAFF.